This TCR beta chain was recovered during a study of OX40 agonist ivuxolimab in advanced cancers. Sequenced by immunoSEQ multiplex PCR; TCRdb stores in-frame clones only, minus some. The data contain about 81,000 clones, 85% to 90% of them singletons. Looked up from germline, CDR1 is SGHRS and CDR2 is YFSETQ. Trimming removed 4 bases from V and 9 bases from J, with 17 bases in between. This CDR3 is built from 14 residues. Sequencing was performed on CD4+ or CD8+ T cells sorted from blood, taken in a trial of the OX40 agonist ivuxolimab. The V gene is TRBV5-1, the J gene TRBJ2-1, with unresolved D. This receptor was obtained from an adult with an advanced solid tumor such as melanoma, head and neck, liver or kidney cancer. CDR3 DNA: TGCGCCAGCAGCCCGGACGGTCACGCAGGTGAGCAGTTCTTC. Translated: CASSPDGHAGEQFF.